This T cell receptor beta chain was obtained from a study of cytomegalovirus exposure and HLA in healthy donors. The table came from immunoSEQ multiplex PCR; TCRdb's copy has only in-frame clones and leaves some out. The top ten clones hold around 2.5% of a sample with about 160,000 clones, around 85% of them seen once. The CDR3 has 15 amino acids. Germline lookup yields CDR1 SSHAT and CDR2 FNYEAQ (reference sequence). Study findings and constraints: The classifier reportedly diagnosed cytomegalovirus status with high sensitivity and specificity.

A remark on this clone: Its specificity is unknown. The junction and the germline gene differ at one end; a read error may be behind it.

The chain combines TRBV7-7 with TRBJ2-1; the match to TRBD2 covers 13 bases. This clonotype was sampled from a man aged 30 to 39 in good health and CMV-seropositive. The sequenced sample consisted of PBMCs. The CDR3 bases are TGTGCTAGCAGCCCGGGACTAGCGGGGTACAATGAGCAGTTCTTC. This translates into CASSPGLAGYNEQFF.